This T cell receptor beta chain was recorded in a study of blood T cells in healthy people across ages. On the study more broadly: About one barcoded beta molecule per two T cells was the capture yield of template switching.

Notes on this clonotype: Its antigen is not identified.

The CDR3 spans 12 residues. The V end was cut by 8 bases, the J end by 2 bases, with 8 bases between. The germline V gene has CDR1 MNHEY and CDR2 SVGAGI. The use of a sample-barcoded 5' primer and a J-beta primer mix characterized a second PCR of about 6 to 11 cycles. Each cDNA molecule was tagged by a template-switch adaptor that had 12 random nucleotides. TCRdb reprocessed the 5' RACE reads via MiXCR and lists one record per CDR3 protein. The sample has more than 500,000 distinct CDR3 sequences, 27% seen once. General observations from the study: Compared with aged donors, long-lived donors showed fewer expanded clones, suggesting selection. Per million T cells, TCR beta diversity dropped roughly linearly as age increased.

The sequencing sample was made of blood. The chain couples TRBV6-5 to TRBJ2-3, with a weak D call TRBD2 (6 bases). The TCR originated in a woman aged 65 to 85 in good health. The CDR3 nucleotides are TGTGCCAGCGGGGGACTCACAGATACGCAGTATTTT. Its translation: CASGGLTDTQYF.